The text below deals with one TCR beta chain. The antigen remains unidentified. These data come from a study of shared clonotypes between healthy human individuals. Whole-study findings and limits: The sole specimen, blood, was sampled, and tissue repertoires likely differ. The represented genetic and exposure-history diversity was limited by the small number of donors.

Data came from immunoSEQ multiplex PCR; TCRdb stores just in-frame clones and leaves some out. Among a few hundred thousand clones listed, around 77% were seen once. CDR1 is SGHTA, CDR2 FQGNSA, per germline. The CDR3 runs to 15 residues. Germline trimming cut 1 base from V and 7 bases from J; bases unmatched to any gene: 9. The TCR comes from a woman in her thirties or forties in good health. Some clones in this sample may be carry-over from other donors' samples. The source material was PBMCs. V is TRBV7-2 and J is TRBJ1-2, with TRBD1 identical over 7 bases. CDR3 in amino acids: CASSLEGGRTGGYTF. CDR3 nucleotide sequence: TGTGCCAGCAGCTTAGAGGGGGGTAGGACAGGTGGCTACACCTTC.